This T cell receptor (beta chain) stems from a study of CD8 T cells in ankylosing spondylitis. General study points: A motif of eight highly homologous TCR beta variants was seen as apparently characteristic of ankylosing spondylitis blood. Reportedly, significant enrichment of disease-linked clones occurred in matched ankylosing spondylitis synovial fluid. With a CD8+ phenotype, disease-linked clones were relatively rare in peripheral blood.

This clonotype was counted at least ten times. Its antigen remains unidentified. Construction of TCR beta libraries was performed using quantitative 5'-RACE with molecular barcodes. In TCRdb, the 5' RACE reads were re-called with MiXCR into one record per CDR3 protein. Of 700,000 to 1,000,000 distinct CDR3 sequences listed, about 12% are singletons. Germline lookup yields CDR1 SGHRS and CDR2 YFSETQ. V lost 1 base to trimming and J lost 7 bases, with 9 bases between them. This CDR3 spans 14 amino acids. The TCR comes from a male donor with ankylosing spondylitis. Sequenced material: blood, either unsorted or a sorted T cell fraction (not recorded which). The chain joins TRBV5-1 to TRBJ1-6; D is unresolved. The CDR3 DNA is TGCGCCAGCAGCTTGCGGTCGGACAATTCACCCCTCCACTTT. It encodes CASSLRSDNSPLHF.